This T cell receptor (beta chain) was sequenced for a study of chemoradiotherapy in HPV16-positive cancers. Study-wide context: Functional T-cell assays on a couple of HPV16-positive patients' cells defined candidate HPV-specific clones and common TCR motifs.

General study results and limits: Candidate HPV-specific clones and E7-related TCR motifs grew in tumor during treatment. In HPV16-positive patients, HPV-responsive T-cell expansion tracked better recurrence-free survival.

Trimming stripped 4 bases from V and 1 base from J, with 20 bases between. This CDR3 contains 18 residues. Germline V gives CDR1 SGHDN, CDR2 FVKESK. This clone was seen once. Antigen unknown. TCRdb keeps only in-frame clones here, not all; method: immunoSEQ multiplex PCR. This table holds about 19,000 clones, roughly 82% found once. The chain joins TRBV14 to TRBJ1-3; D gene ambiguous. This TCR was sampled from a human donor with HPV-associated anogenital cancer. The source material was blood, sampled from a patient who underwent chemoradiotherapy. The CDR3 reads CASSPRDGYYGSGNTIYF. CDR3 nucleotide sequence: TGTGCCAGCAGCCCCCGGGATGGGTACTATGGATCTGGAAACACCATATATTTT.